Listed here are 29 T cell receptor beta chains from one sample, sequenced in a study of T-cell reconstitution after alpha-beta-depleted transplantation in children. Unique molecular identifiers were incorporated during preparation of the TCRbeta library. Via MiXCR, TCRdb re-called the PCR reads, giving one row per CDR3 protein. The sample includes some 240,000 distinct CDR3 sequences, around 13% of them seen just once. The source material was PBMCs from the stem cell graft donor, sampled from the stem cell graft. Receptor source: a human donor who donated a stem cell graft to a child with acute lymphoblastic leukemia.

This clonotype was counted ten times or more. The V gene is TRBV12-3 or TRBV12-4, the J gene TRBJ2-2; D gene uncertain. V lost 3 bases and J 6 bases, leaving 11 bases between the germline ends. CDR3 size: 14 residues. The CDR3 bases are TGTGCCAGCAGTTTTTCTTCGGGTGCCGGGGAGCTGTTTTTT. Its protein is CASSFSSGAGELFF.

This clonotype was seen many times. CDR3 coding DNA: TGTGCCAGCAGAGACGTGTGGGGGTTATATTTT. This codes for CASRDVWGLYF. The rearrangement joins TRBV6-5 to TRBJ1-3, with D perhaps matching TRBD1 (5 bases). Between the trimmed V and J ends, which lost 6 bases and 14 bases, there was a span of 14 bases. The length of the CDR3 is 11 residues. CDR1 is MNHEY and CDR2 is SVGAGI in the germline V gene.

This clonotype has a count of ten or more. The chain combines TRBV12-3 or TRBV12-4 with TRBJ1-3; possible D gene TRBD1, 6 bases. The CDR3 extends over 19 amino acids. The V and J ends lost 8 bases and 2 bases respectively, with 28 bases between them. CDR3 sequence reads: CASLSPPRDKTTTGNTIYF. The CDR3 DNA reads as TGTGCCAGCCTCTCCCCCCCCCGGGACAAGACAACCACTGGAAACACCATATATTTT.

This clonotype was observed at least ten times. This chain links TRBV27 with TRBJ2-7; D may be TRBD2 (5 bases). V gave up 3 bases and J gave up 7 bases, with 13 bases separating them. Germline V gene data show CDR1 as MNHEY and CDR2 as SMNVEV (reference sequence). The CDR3 is made up of 13 amino acids. The CDR3 region has the DNA TGTGCCAGCAGTTTCTCTAGCCTCCGGGAGCAGTACTTC. This sequence encodes CASSFSSLREQYF.

The CDR3 nucleotides read TGCAGTGTCAAGGGAGGGGAGTCAACCAAAAACATTCAGTACTTC. This sequence encodes CSVKGGESTKNIQYF. The chain couples TRBV20-1 to TRBJ2-4; TRBD2 matches 7 bases. The germline V gene encodes CDR1 DFQATT and CDR2 SNEGSKA (reference sequence). V shed 7 bases, J shed 2 bases, and the junction held 11 bases outside the gene matches. CDR3 length: 15 residues.

At least ten counts were recorded for this clonotype. The chain has TRBV18 and TRBJ2-2, with a possible D match to TRBD2 (6 bases). The CDR3 totals 16 residues. In germline, CDR1 is KGHSH, CDR2 LQKENI. V gave up 3 bases and J gave up 5 bases, with 16 bases separating them. The CDR3 coding sequence is TGTGCCAGCTCACCGAAGGGACTTCCAAGGACCGGGGAGCTGTTTTTT. It translates to CASSPKGLPRTGELFF. Filled out from reference TRBV18 and TRBJ2-2, the complete variable domain reads NAGVMQNPRHLVRRRGQEARLRCSPMKGHSHVYWYRQLPEEGLKFMVYLQKENIIDESGMPKERFSAEFPKEGPSILRIQQVVRGDSAAYFCASSPKGLPRTGELFFGEGSRLTVL.

This clonotype has ten or more counts. The chain joins TRBV7-9 to TRBJ2-1, with a weak D call TRBD2 (5 bases). Deletions cut 3 bases from V and 8 bases from J, with 14 bases between. The CDR3 has 14 residues. Germline V gene sequence: CDR1 SEHNR, CDR2 FQNEAQ (reference sequence). This CDR3 reads CASSLSSSRYEQFF. The CDR3 bases are TGTGCCAGCAGCTTGTCTAGCTCGAGGTATGAGCAGTTCTTC.

This clonotype was recorded many times. The chain combines TRBV29-1 with TRBJ2-1; D perhaps matches TRBD1 (6 bases). Germline V CDR1 and CDR2: SQVTM, ANQGSEA. CDR3 length equals 14 residues. The V end lost 4 bases, the J end lost 8 bases, and 18 bases lay between the germline ends. CDR3 nucleotides: TGCAGCGTTGTAGACAGGATGGAAGGCCATGAGCAGTTCTTC. It translates to CSVVDRMEGHEQFF.

The V gene is TRBV18, the J gene TRBJ2-5; D gene ambiguous. Trimming pared 1 base from V and 2 bases from J, leaving 8 bases between. Germline CDR1 and CDR2: KGHSH and LQKENI. This CDR3 is 14 amino acids long. The CDR3 loop reads CASSPLSQQETQYF. DNA of the CDR3: TGTGCCAGCTCACCACTTTCTCAGCAAGAGACCCAGTACTTC.

In this sample, this clonotype turned up a few times. This chain connects TRBV11-2 to TRBJ2-5, with TRBD2 identical over 9 bases. The CDR3 runs to 16 residues. The germline V gene encodes CDR1 SGHAT and CDR2 FQNNGV. Unmatched junction bases numbered 7, after V lost 0 bases and J lost 5 bases. In DNA form, the CDR3 reads TGTGCCAGCAGCTTAGATACCGTCGCGGGGGGGGAGACCCAGTACTTC. This gives the protein CASSLDTVAGGETQYF.

This clonotype was counted at least ten times. Mismatch with germline at one junction end may stem from a read error. V is TRBV5-1 and J is TRBJ2-7; D remains ambiguous. Germline V CDR1 and CDR2: SGHRS, YFSETQ. The CDR3 runs to 12 residues. The CDR3 DNA is TGCGCCAGCAGCTTGAACTCCAACGAGCAGTACTTC. Protein sequence: CASSLNSNEQYF. The complete variable domain, with remaining parts taken from reference TRBV5-1 and TRBJ2-7, reads KAGVTQTPRYLIKTRGQQVTLSCSPISGHRSVSWYQQTPGQGLQFLFEYFSETQRNKGNFPGRFSGRQFSNSRSEMNVSTLELGDSALYLCASSLNSNEQYFGPGTRLTVT.

The sample holds many counts of this clonotype. CDR3 sequence (DNA): TGCGCCAGCAGCCTTGGGGGTACTAGCGGGGGAACAGATACGCAGTATTTT. This sequence encodes CASSLGGTSGGTDTQYF. The chain carries TRBV5-1 and TRBJ2-3, with 11 nucleotides matching TRBD2. Germline assignment: CDR1 SGHRS and CDR2 YFSETQ. The CDR3 has 17 residues. The junction had 10 bases not matched to a gene; V was cut back by 4 bases and J by 3 bases.

This clonotype occurred many times. The rearrangement uses TRBV20-1 and TRBJ1-5; D not certain. V was cut by 7 bases and J by 9 bases, with 16 bases left in between. The CDR3 sequence is 12 residues long. Germline V gene sequence: CDR1 DFQATT, CDR2 SNEGSKA (reference sequence). Here the CDR3 DNA reads TGCAGTGGACTTCCGGCGGAGGGGCCCCAGCATTTT. As protein: CSGLPAEGPQHF.

Concerning this clonotype: This may be a read error, as it is one base from a much larger clone. The chain employs TRBV20-1 and TRBJ2-6, with 13 bases identical to TRBD2. CDR1 DFQATT and CDR2 SNEGSKA come from the germline V gene (reference sequence). The CDR3 loop spans 16 amino acids. In DNA form, the CDR3 reads TGCAGTGCTCCGGGGACTAGCGGGGTTGGGTCCAACGTCCTGACTTTC. Its translation: CSAPGTSGVGSNVLTF.

Ten or more counts support this clonotype. The chain joins TRBV14 to TRBJ2-1; D assignment may be TRBD1 or TRBD2 (5 bases each). Trimming shortened V by 5 bases and J by 7 bases, and 9 bases separated the two germline ends. This CDR3 comprises 12 residues. The germline V gene has CDR1 SGHDN and CDR2 FVKESK. The CDR3 protein is CASSGGSNEQFF. The CDR3 bases are TGTGCCAGCAGCGGGGGATCAAATGAGCAGTTCTTC.

The V and J genes are TRBV20-1 and TRBJ2-5; a weak D match, TRBD2 (5 bases). The CDR3 runs 13 residues. V was cut by 2 bases and J by 9 bases, with 16 bases left in between. Germline lookup yields CDR1 DFQATT and CDR2 SNEGSKA (reference sequence). In nucleotides, the CDR3 is TGCAGTGCTAGAATGAGCAGGCGGCGGGCCCAGTACTTC. It codes for CSARMSRRRAQYF.

This clonotype was counted at least ten times. The J gene is TRBJ2-7, the V gene TRBV5-1, with 8 bases fitting TRBD1. CDR1 and CDR2 (germline): SGHRS, YFSETQ. This CDR3 region has 16 residues. The V gene end was trimmed by 4 bases and the J gene end by 3 bases; junction bases not matched to a gene: 12. The CDR3 DNA sequence: TGCGCCAGCAGCCCGTACAGGGGGAAAGATTACTACGAGCAGTACTTC. Translated: CASSPYRGKDYYEQYF. The variable domain in full, with the rest retrieved from reference TRBV5-1 and TRBJ2-7, is KAGVTQTPRYLIKTRGQQVTLSCSPISGHRSVSWYQQTPGQGLQFLFEYFSETQRNKGNFPGRFSGRQFSNSRSEMNVSTLELGDSALYLCASSPYRGKDYYEQYFGPGTRLTVT.

This clonotype appeared a few times. The rearrangement uses TRBV12-3 or TRBV12-4 and TRBJ1-1; possible D gene TRBD1, 5 bases. The CDR3 consists of 14 residues. Trimming took off 3 bases at V and 0 bases at J, with 8 bases between the two ends. The CDR3 sequence is CASSFQGLNTEAFF. CDR3 sequence (DNA): TGTGCCAGCAGTTTTCAGGGACTGAACACTGAAGCTTTCTTT.

In this sample, this clonotype turned up many times. The chain carries TRBV9 and TRBJ2-3, with D perhaps TRBD2 (5 bases). CDR1 is SGDLS, CDR2 YYNGEE, per germline. The V and J ends lost 2 bases and 4 bases respectively, with 14 bases between them. This CDR3 has 15 residues. CDR3 loop: CASSVGSGSPDTQYF. In nucleotides, the CDR3 is TGTGCCAGCAGCGTGGGATCGGGGAGCCCAGATACGCAGTATTTT. The full variable domain, completed using reference TRBV9 and TRBJ2-3, is DSGVTQTPKHLITATGQRVTLRCSPRSGDLSVYWYQQSLDQGLQFLIQYYNGEERAKGNILERFSAQQFPDLHSELNLSSLELGDSALYFCASSVGSGSPDTQYFGPGTRLTVL.

This clonotype was recorded at least ten times. V gene TRBV5-1 combines with J gene TRBJ1-6; tentatively, D is TRBD1 (5 bases). V lost 0 bases and J 7 bases, leaving 11 bases between the germline ends. Germline assignment: CDR1 SGHRS and CDR2 YFSETQ. There are 15 residues in the CDR3. CDR3 sequence: CASSLASGKNSPLHF. CDR3 bases: TGCGCCAGCAGCTTGGCCTCAGGGAAGAATTCACCCCTCCACTTT.

At least ten counts were recorded for this clonotype. The chain couples TRBV14 to TRBJ1-5; D call uncertain. V was pared by 5 bases and J by 9 bases, with 17 bases between. Germline-derived CDR1 and CDR2 are SGHDN and FVKESK. CDR3 length: 14 residues. In DNA, the CDR3 is TGTGCCAGCAGCTCCCGTGGGCGTTTGGGGCCCCAGCATTTT. It specifies CASSSRGRLGPQHF.

Points on this clonotype: A much larger clone differs from this one at a single base, so this may be a read error. The CDR3 carries no conserved terminal phenylalanine or tryptophan, so it likely arises from a read error. The gene calls are TRBV24-1 and TRBJ2-3; no firm D call. The CDR3 has 17 amino acids. Germline values: CDR1 KGHDR, CDR2 SFDVKD. Trimming cost V 4 bases and J 4 bases, with 20 bases left between them. DNA for the CDR3: TGTGCCACCAGTGAAGACCGACGGACCTGGAAGGCAGATACGCAGTATTTG. Its protein product is CATSEDRRTWKADTQYL.

This clonotype was seen a handful of times. The rearrangement links TRBV4-3 to TRBJ1-6; 8 positions agree with TRBD1. V shed 1 base, J shed 7 bases, and the junction held 0 bases outside the gene matches. Germline V lookup: CDR1 LGHNA, CDR2 YSLEER. This CDR3 has 14 amino acids. This CDR3 reads CASSQGTGNSPLHF. The CDR3 nucleotides read TGCGCCAGCAGCCAAGGGACAGGGAATTCACCCCTCCACTTT.

This clonotype was observed a single time. This rearrangement joins TRBV7-2 to TRBJ1-5; a weak D match, TRBD1 (5 bases). The ends were cut back, 1 base at V and 7 bases at J, with 14 bases in the middle. CDR1 is SGHTA, CDR2 FQGNSA, per germline. The CDR3 has 15 residues. CDR3 amino acids: CASSLETGTGQPQHF. The CDR3 region has the DNA TGTGCCAGCAGCTTAGAAACGGGGACCGGGCAGCCCCAGCATTTT.

This clonotype was seen at least ten times. The chain is built from TRBV11-2 and TRBJ2-2; tentatively, D is TRBD2 (6 bases). This CDR3 region has 15 residues. Trimming stripped 5 bases from V and 7 bases from J, with 17 bases between. Germline CDR1 reads SGHAT; CDR2 reads FQNNGV. This CDR3 reads CASSPGTFPRGELFF. Written as DNA, the CDR3 is TGTGCCAGCAGCCCTGGGACTTTCCCACGCGGGGAGCTGTTTTTT.

This clonotype was counted only a few times. The chain joins TRBV5-1 to TRBJ2-5; the D is unclear. The V end was cut by 0 bases, the J end by 10 bases, with 13 bases between. The germline gives CDR1 SGHRS, CDR2 YFSETQ. This CDR3 contains 13 residues. Here the CDR3 reads CASSLEVLRDQYF. The CDR3 DNA follows: TGCGCCAGCAGCTTGGAGGTCTTACGAGACCAGTACTTC.

This clonotype was recorded at least ten times. This chain links TRBV20-1 with TRBJ2-3; tentative D call: TRBD1 (6 bases). The V end was cut by 6 bases, the J end by 4 bases, with 11 bases between. CDR1 and CDR2 (germline): DFQATT, SNEGSKA (reference sequence). CDR3 size: 12 residues. CDR3 protein: CSASYRADTQYF. Written as DNA, the CDR3 is TGCAGTGCGAGTTACAGGGCAGATACGCAGTATTTT.

This clonotype was found many times. The genes are TRBV10-3 and TRBJ1-2, with a possible D match to TRBD1 (6 bases). Germline CDR1 ENHRY, CDR2 SYGVKD. The V end was cut by 4 bases, the J end by 2 bases, with 11 bases between. The CDR3 totals 14 residues. CDR3 protein: CAISAAGANYGYTF. The CDR3 nucleotides read TGTGCCATCAGTGCTGCGGGGGCGAACTATGGCTACACCTTC.

There are a few counts of this clonotype. For the CDR3, the DNA is TGTGCCAGCAGTTTATTGCTAGCGGGAGTTTCAGGCGAGCAGTACTTC. Encoded protein: CASSLLLAGVSGEQYF. The chain joins TRBV27 to TRBJ2-7, with 10 bases lining up with TRBD2. Germline CDR1 reads MNHEY; CDR2 reads SMNVEV (reference sequence). CDR3 size: 16 residues. V lost 1 base, J lost 6 bases, and 9 bases stayed unmatched.